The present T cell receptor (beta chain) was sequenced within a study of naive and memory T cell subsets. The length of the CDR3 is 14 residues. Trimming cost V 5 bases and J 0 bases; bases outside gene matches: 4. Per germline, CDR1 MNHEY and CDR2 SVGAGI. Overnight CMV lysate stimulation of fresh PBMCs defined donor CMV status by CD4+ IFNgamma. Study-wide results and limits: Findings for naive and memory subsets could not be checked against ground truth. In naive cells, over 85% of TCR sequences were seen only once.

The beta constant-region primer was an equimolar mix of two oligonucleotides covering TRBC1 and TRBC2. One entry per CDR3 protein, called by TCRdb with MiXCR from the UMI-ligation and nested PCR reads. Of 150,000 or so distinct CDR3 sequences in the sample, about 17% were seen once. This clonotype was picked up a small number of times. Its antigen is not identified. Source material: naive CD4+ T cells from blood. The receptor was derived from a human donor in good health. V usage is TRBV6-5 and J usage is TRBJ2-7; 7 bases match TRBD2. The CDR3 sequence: CASSRSGDSYEQYF. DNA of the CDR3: TGTGCCAGCAGTCGAAGCGGGGACTCCTACGAGCAGTACTTC.